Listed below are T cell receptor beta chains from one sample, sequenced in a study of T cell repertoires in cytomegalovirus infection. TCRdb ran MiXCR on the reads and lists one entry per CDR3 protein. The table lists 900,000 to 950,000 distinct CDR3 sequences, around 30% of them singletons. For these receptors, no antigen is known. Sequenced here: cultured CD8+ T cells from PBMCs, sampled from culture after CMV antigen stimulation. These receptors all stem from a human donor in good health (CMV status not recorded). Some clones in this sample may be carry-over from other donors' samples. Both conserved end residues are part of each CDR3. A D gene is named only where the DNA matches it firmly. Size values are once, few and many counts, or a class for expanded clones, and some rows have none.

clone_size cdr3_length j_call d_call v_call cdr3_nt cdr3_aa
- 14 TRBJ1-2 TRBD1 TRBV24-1 TGTGCCACCAGTGATCTGACAGGGAACTATGGCTACACCTTC CATSDLTGNYGYTF
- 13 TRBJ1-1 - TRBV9 TGTGCCAGCAGCGTAATGGTGAACACTGAAGCTTTCTTT CASSVMVNTEAFF
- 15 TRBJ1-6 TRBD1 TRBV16 TGTGCCAGCAGCCTGCCGGGACAGACTAATTCACCCCTCCACTTT CASSLPGQTNSPLHF
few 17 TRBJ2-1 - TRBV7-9 TGTGCCAGCAGCCTCACGGGGCAGGGAAATCTGTACAATGAGCAGTTCTTC CASSLTGQGNLYNEQFF
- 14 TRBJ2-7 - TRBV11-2 TGTGCCAGCAGCTCCTTATTAGGTATCTACGAGCAGTACTTC CASSSLLGIYEQYF
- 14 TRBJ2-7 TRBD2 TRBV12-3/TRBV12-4 TGTGCCAGCAGGACGGGGGGGGTCGGCTACGAGCAGTACTTC CASRTGGVGYEQYF
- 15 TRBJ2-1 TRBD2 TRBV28 TGTGCCAGCAGCCTAAATAGCGGGGCGGCGGGAGAGCAGTTCTTC CASSLNSGAAGEQFF
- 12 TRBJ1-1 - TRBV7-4 TGTGCCAGCACCTCACGGTGGACTGAAGCTTTCTTT CASTSRWTEAFF
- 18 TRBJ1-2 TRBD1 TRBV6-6 TGTGCCAGCAGTCCACATGGGACAGGCCCCCTCTTTAACTATGGCTACACCTTC CASSPHGTGPLFNYGYTF
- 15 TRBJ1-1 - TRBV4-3 TGCGCCAGCCGGGCGGGGTTGGCGATGAACACTGAAGCTTTCTTT CASRAGLAMNTEAFF
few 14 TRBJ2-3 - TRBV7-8 TGTGCCAGCAGCCACGGAGGGTGGGCAGATACGCAGTATTTT CASSHGGWADTQYF
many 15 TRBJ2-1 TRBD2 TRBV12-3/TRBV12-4 TGTGCCAGCAGACCCGGGGGGACTTTAGGTGATGAGCAGTTCTTC CASRPGGTLGDEQFF
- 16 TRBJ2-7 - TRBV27 TGTGCCAGCAGTTTAACTCCCACGGCTAGCTCCTACGAGCAGTACTTC CASSLTPTASSYEQYF
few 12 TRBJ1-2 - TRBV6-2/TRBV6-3 TGTGCCAGCTCTACCACCAACTATGGCTACACCTTC CASSTTNYGYTF
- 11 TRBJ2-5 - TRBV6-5 TGTGCCAGCGGGGCACCGGAGACCCAGTACTTC CASGAPETQYF
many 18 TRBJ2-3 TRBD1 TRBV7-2 TGTGCCAGCAGCCCGTGGGGGGACAGGGCCATCCTCAGGGATACGCAGTATTTT CASSPWGDRAILRDTQYF
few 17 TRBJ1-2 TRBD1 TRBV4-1 TGCGCCAGCAGCCAAGCCGACAGGGGAGAAAGCAACTATGGCTACACCTTC CASSQADRGESNYGYTF
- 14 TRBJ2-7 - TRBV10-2 TGCGCCAGCCTAGGAGGGGAATTGACGTACGAGCAGTACTTC CASLGGELTYEQYF
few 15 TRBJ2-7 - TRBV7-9 TGTGCCAGCAGCTTAGATGGGGCGCCGCCGGGAGAGCAGTACTTC CASSLDGAPPGEQYF
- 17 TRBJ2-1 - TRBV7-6 TGTGCCAGCAGCGGACGCGGCATGCGGGGACCCTACAATGAGCAGTTCTTC CASSGRGMRGPYNEQFF
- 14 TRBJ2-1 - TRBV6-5 TGTGCCAGCAGTTACGACCTAGACGCCAATGAGCAGTTCTTC CASSYDLDANEQFF
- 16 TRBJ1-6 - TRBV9 TGTGCCAGCAGCGTAGAAGCTCACAGGGAGAATTCACCCCTCCACTTT CASSVEAHRENSPLHF
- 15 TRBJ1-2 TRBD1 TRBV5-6 TGTGCCAGCACCCGGGAGGGGACAGGGAACTATGGCTACACCTTC CASTREGTGNYGYTF
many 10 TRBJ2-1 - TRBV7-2 TGTGCCAGCAGGAAAGGTGAGCAGTTCTTC CASRKGEQFF